One and the same sample provided the 24 T cell receptor beta chains below, sequenced in a study of T cell responses to AZD1222 COVID-19 vaccine. Sequencing was performed with immunoSEQ multiplex PCR; in TCRdb, only in-frame clones are kept and a portion is missing. The table includes about 48,000 clones, 80% to 90% detected once. This specimen consisted of peripheral blood, obtained 28 days after the second AZD1222 dose. The source is an adult who received the AZD1222 COVID-19 vaccine.

The gene calls are TRBV3-1 (or the pseudogene TRBV3-2) and TRBJ2-2, with TRBD2 matching 12 bases. The V segment lost 0 bases and the J segment 5 bases; nucleotides outside the gene matches: 10. The CDR3 contains 19 residues. CDR1 is LGHDT, CDR2 YNNKEL, per germline (reference sequence). The CDR3 region has the DNA TGTGCCAGCAGCCAAGATTTGGGTCTAGCGGGAGGGCCGACCGGGGAGCTGTTTTTT. Amino acids: CASSQDLGLAGGPTGELFF.

This clone was seen only a few times. The chain recombines TRBV4-3 with TRBJ2-1, with D uncertain. Trimming stripped 3 bases from V and 2 bases from J, with 5 bases between. CDR3 length equals 13 residues. The germline gives CDR1 LGHNA, CDR2 YSLEER. The CDR3 loop is CASSHEAYNEQFF. CDR3 nucleotide sequence: TGCGCCAGCAGCCACGAAGCCTACAATGAGCAGTTCTTC.

The rearrangement joins TRBV28 to TRBJ2-7; no reliable D call. The CDR3 loop spans 13 amino acids. Germline assignment: CDR1 MDHEN and CDR2 SYDVKM. V lost 5 bases, J lost 2 bases, and 10 bases lay in between. CDR3: CASSGRVTYEQYF. CDR3 DNA: TGTGCCAGCAGTGGTCGGGTCACCTACGAGCAGTACTTC.

V gene TRBV19 combines with J gene TRBJ2-3; possibly TRBD1 for D (6 bases). CDR3 length equals 16 residues. Trimming stripped 4 bases from V and 5 bases from J, with 19 bases between. Per germline, CDR1 LNHDA and CDR2 SQIVND (reference sequence). The CDR3 here is CASSNRGGPDRDTQYF. The DNA of the CDR3 is TGTGCCAGTAGTAACCGAGGGGGACCCGATAGAGATACGCAGTATTTT. Combining the CDR3 with reference TRBV19 and TRBJ2-3 gives the whole variable domain DGGITQSPKYLFRKEGQNVTLSCEQNLNHDAMYWYRQDPGQGLRLIYYSQIVNDFQKGDIAEGYSVSREKKESFPLTVTSAQKNPTAFYLCASSNRGGPDRDTQYFGPGTRLTVL.

The V and J genes are TRBV5-1 and TRBJ1-4, with a possible D match to TRBD1 (6 bases). V dropped 0 bases and J dropped 5 bases, with 14 bases sitting between them. The germline V gene encodes CDR1 SGHRS and CDR2 YFSETQ. The CDR3 sequence is 16 residues long. The CDR3 region has the DNA TGCGCCAGCAGCTTGGCCAACCGGGGGCGAAATGAAAAACTGTTTTTT. Residues: CASSLANRGRNEKLFF.

The CDR3 nucleotides are TGTGCCAGCAGTTTGGGCGGGTCCTTTGAGCAGTACTTC. It specifies CASSLGGSFEQYF. The gene calls are TRBV27 and TRBJ2-7; D perhaps matches TRBD2 (5 bases). The CDR3 sequence is 13 residues long. V was cut by 3 bases and J by 7 bases, with 13 bases left in between. Germline V gives CDR1 MNHEY, CDR2 SMNVEV (reference sequence).

This rearrangement joins TRBV21-1 to TRBJ2-2. TRBV21-1 is assigned pseudogene status. The CDR3 covers 14 residues. The CDR3 sequence: CASSRWGGAGELFF. The CDR3 bases are TGTGCCAGCAGCCGGTGGGGTGGGGCCGGGGAGCTGTTTTTT.

This clone was counted a few times. The chain uses TRBV4-3 and TRBJ1-1, with D possibly matching TRBD1 (5 bases). The CDR3 spans 16 residues. Germline CDR1 is LGHNA and CDR2 is YSLEER. V lost 0 bases and J 3 bases, leaving 14 bases between the germline ends. The CDR3 nucleotides are TGCGCCAGCAGCCAAGATATGGCAGGGCATTACACTGAAGCTTTCTTT. Translation: CASSQDMAGHYTEAFF.

V and J are TRBV19 and TRBJ2-3; 11 bases line up with TRBD2. Germline assignment: CDR1 LNHDA and CDR2 SQIVND (reference sequence). V lost 6 bases to trimming and J lost 4 bases; unmatched junction nucleotides: 3. CDR3 length: 14 amino acids. The CDR3 region has the DNA TGTGCCAGTAGACCGGGACTAGCGGCAGATACGCAGTATTTT. Translated, it gives CASRPGLAADTQYF.

The chain recombines TRBV2 with TRBJ1-5; no reliable D call. This CDR3 is built from 13 residues. V dropped 6 bases and J dropped 4 bases, with 10 bases sitting between them. The germline V gene encodes CDR1 SNHLY and CDR2 FYNNEI. The chain's CDR3 is CASSYQENQPQHF. The CDR3 DNA is TGTGCCAGCAGCTACCAGGAAAATCAGCCCCAGCATTTT.

This chain links TRBV19 with TRBJ2-2; D remains unclear. V dropped 3 bases and J dropped 0 bases, with 8 bases sitting between them. The length of the CDR3 is 15 residues. Germline CDR1 and CDR2: LNHDA and SQIVND (reference sequence). Here the CDR3 reads CASSMRDPNTGELFF. Written as DNA, the CDR3 is TGTGCCAGTAGTATGAGAGACCCGAACACCGGGGAGCTGTTTTTT.

This clone has only a few counts. The V call is TRBV6-5, the J call TRBJ1-1; D unclear. Germline V gene data show CDR1 as MNHEY and CDR2 as SVGAGI. V dropped 7 bases and J dropped 0 bases, with 9 bases sitting between them. CDR3 size: 13 residues. The chain's CDR3 is CASKINVNTEAFF. The CDR3 DNA follows: TGTGCCAGCAAGATCAATGTGAACACTGAAGCTTTCTTT.

Only one count was recorded for this clone. This sequence joins TRBV28 and TRBJ1-3; D unclear. CDR3 length equals 16 residues. Germline assignment: CDR1 MDHEN and CDR2 SYDVKM. V gave up 5 bases and J gave up 4 bases, with 18 bases separating them. CDR3 sequence reads: CASSPNLGMLGNTIYF. In DNA, the CDR3 is TGTGCCAGCAGTCCAAACCTCGGGATGTTGGGAAACACCATATATTTT.

The J gene is TRBJ1-2, the V gene TRBV5-1; no definite D call. Trimming took 3 bases from V and 0 from J, leaving 9 bases between them. The CDR3 extends over 14 amino acids. Germline CDR1 SGHRS, CDR2 YFSETQ. CDR3 residues: CASSSDRANYGYTF. The CDR3 bases are TGCGCCAGCAGCTCCGACCGTGCTAACTATGGCTACACCTTC.

The rearrangement links TRBV2 to TRBJ2-2; possibly TRBD2 for D (5 bases). The CDR3 sequence is 16 residues long. Germline-derived CDR1 and CDR2 are SNHLY and FYNNEI. Trimming took 2 bases from V and 4 from J, leaving 14 bases between them. The CDR3 here is CASSEMGKGVTGELFF. Here the CDR3 DNA reads TGTGCCAGCAGTGAAATGGGGAAGGGAGTCACCGGGGAGCTGTTTTTT.

This clone was seen only once. This rearrangement joins TRBV30 to TRBJ1-6; 7 positions match TRBD1. CDR1 and CDR2 (germline): GTSNPN, SVGIG (reference sequence). V lost 1 base to trimming and J lost 9 bases; unmatched junction nucleotides: 6. The CDR3 length is 14 residues. Here the CDR3 DNA reads TGTGCCTGGAGTGCCCAAACAGGGGTTTCACCCCTCCACTTT. This codes for CAWSAQTGVSPLHF.

The rearrangement uses TRBV18 and TRBJ2-2; no clear D gene. Germline assignment: CDR1 KGHSH and CDR2 LQKENI. V shed 2 bases and J shed 1 base, with 8 bases lying between them. The CDR3 runs to 15 residues. The CDR3 nucleotides are TGTGCCAGCTCACCAACCGGGCAGAACACCGGGGAGCTGTTTTTT. It encodes CASSPTGQNTGELFF.

The chain links TRBV6-7 to TRBJ2-1; D uncertain. TRBV6-7 is annotated as an ORF whose role is uncertain. The V gene lost 2 bases and the J gene lost 4 bases, with 36 bases spanning the gap. The CDR3 totals 23 residues. CDR3 residues: CASSYEASRNKYTMGRIYNEQFF. CDR3 sequence (DNA): TGTGCCAGCAGTTACGAGGCTAGTAGAAATAAATATACAATGGGTAGGATATACAATGAGCAGTTCTTC.

The V and J genes are TRBV6-5 and TRBJ1-4; D uncertain. The CDR3 has 14 amino acids. Between the trimmed V and J ends, which lost 6 bases and 13 bases, there was a span of 21 bases. CDR1 is MNHEY, CDR2 SVGAGI, per germline. The CDR3 region is CASSRSEGLARLFF. As DNA, the CDR3 is TGTGCCAGCAGCCGCTCAGAGGGTTTGGCTAGACTGTTTTTT.

This clone was seen just once. The rearrangement joins TRBV21-1 to TRBJ1-6; TRBD1 reflects the table's D call only, with no check against the DNA. TRBV21-1 is listed as a pseudogene. The CDR3 length is 13 residues. Written as DNA, the CDR3 is TGTGCAGGGGGGGAGACAGGGGATTCACCCCTCCACTTT. Its translation: CAGGETGDSPLHF.

The chain is built from TRBV27 and TRBJ1-5; D perhaps matches TRBD1 (6 bases). Looked up from germline, CDR1 is MNHEY and CDR2 is SMNVEV (reference sequence). The CDR3 length is 15 residues. Trimming stripped 6 bases from V and 7 bases from J, with 19 bases between. This CDR3 reads CASSRIDRMDQPQHF. The CDR3 nucleotides are TGTGCCAGCAGCCGAATCGACAGGATGGACCAGCCCCAGCATTTT.

This chain joins TRBV9 and TRBJ2-2, with 7 bases that match TRBD2. Germline V lookup: CDR1 SGDLS, CDR2 YYNGEE. The V segment lost 0 bases and the J segment 3 bases; nucleotides outside the gene matches: 2. CDR3 length equals 15 residues. The CDR3 sequence: CASSVAGRDTGELFF. The CDR3 DNA reads as TGTGCCAGCAGCGTAGCAGGGAGGGACACCGGGGAGCTGTTTTTT.

The chain's CDR3 is CASSLFKGQNYGYTF. CDR3 nucleotides: TGTGCCAGCAGTTTATTCAAGGGTCAGAACTATGGCTACACCTTC. This rearrangement joins TRBV27 to TRBJ1-2; the D is unclear. Germline V gene lookup returns CDR1 MNHEY and CDR2 SMNVEV (reference sequence). Trimming removed 1 base from V and 2 bases from J, with 11 bases in between. This CDR3 comprises 15 residues.

This clone appeared a few times. The rearrangement joins TRBV7-8 to TRBJ1-5; TRBD1 is a possible D gene (5 bases). V lost 8 bases to trimming and J lost 9 bases, with 20 bases between them. Germline lookup yields CDR1 SGHVS and CDR2 FQNEAQ. This CDR3 spans 14 amino acids. Here the CDR3 DNA reads TGTGCCAGCGGGGGAATAGGTCCTTTCCGGCCCCAGCATTTT. Amino acids: CASGGIGPFRPQHF.